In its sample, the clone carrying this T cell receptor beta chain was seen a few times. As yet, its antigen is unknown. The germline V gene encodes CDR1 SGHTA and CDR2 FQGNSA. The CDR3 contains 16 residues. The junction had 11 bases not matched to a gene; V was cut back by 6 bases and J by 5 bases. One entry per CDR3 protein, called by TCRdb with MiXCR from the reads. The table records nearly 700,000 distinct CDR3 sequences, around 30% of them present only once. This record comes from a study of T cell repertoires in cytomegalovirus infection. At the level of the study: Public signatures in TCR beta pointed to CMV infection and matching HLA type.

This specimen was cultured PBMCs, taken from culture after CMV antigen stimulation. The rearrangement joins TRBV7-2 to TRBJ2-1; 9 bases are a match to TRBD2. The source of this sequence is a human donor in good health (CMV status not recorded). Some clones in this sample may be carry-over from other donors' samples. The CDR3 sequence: CASSIGRAGGHNEQFF. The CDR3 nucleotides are TGTGCCAGCAGTATAGGTCGGGCGGGAGGGCACAATGAGCAGTTCTTC.